The 3 T cell receptor beta chains below were found in one sample sequenced in a study of T cell changes during pregnancy in multiple sclerosis. The protocol was immunoSEQ multiplex PCR, while the TCRdb copy is restricted to in-frame clones and leaves out a portion. Here the sample spans 36,000 or so clones, over 80% being singletons. Sequencing was carried out using PBMCs (not recorded whether the cells were cultured). These receptors were collected from a female donor with multiple sclerosis, enrolled in a pregnancy study.

V and J are TRBV4-3 and TRBJ2-5, with D perhaps TRBD2 (6 bases). V was trimmed by 1 base and J by 2 bases, leaving 17 bases between them. The CDR3 loop spans 17 amino acids. Germline V CDR1 and CDR2: LGHNA, YSLEER. CDR3 residues: CASSQGAGTGSQETQYF. The CDR3 DNA is TGCGCCAGCAGCCAAGGTGCCGGGACTGGATCACAAGAGACCCAGTACTTC.

This clone occurred once. The chain has TRBV7-9 and TRBJ2-7; D is perhaps TRBD1 (5 bases). Trimming cost V 0 bases and J 0 bases, with 12 bases left between them. The CDR3 is made up of 16 amino acids. CDR1 is SEHNR, CDR2 FQNEAQ, per germline (reference sequence). The CDR3 coding sequence is TGTGCCAGCAGCTTAGCGGTAGGGGCTAGCTCCTACGAGCAGTACTTC. This sequence encodes CASSLAVGASSYEQYF. The whole variable domain, filled in from reference TRBV7-9 and TRBJ2-7, reads DTGVSQNPRHKITKRGQNVTFRCDPISEHNRLYWYRQTLGQGPEFLTYFQNEAQLEKSRLLSDRFSAERPKGSFSTLEIQRTEQGDSAMYLCASSLAVGASSYEQYFGPGTRLTVT.

The DNA for the CDR3 is TGTGCCTGGAGTGTAGCTCTGAACACTGAAGCTTTCTTT. It encodes CAWSVALNTEAFF. This chain joins TRBV30 and TRBJ1-1, with D hard to call. Germline-derived CDR1 and CDR2 are GTSNPN and SVGIG (reference sequence). With 0 bases removed from V and 0 bases from J, the gap between germline ends came to 5 bases. The CDR3 has 13 residues.